This T cell receptor beta chain is drawn from a study of blood T cell repertoires in COVID-19. As for the study in general: T cells, B-cell-depleted T cells, or PBMCs supplied cDNA or gDNA.

CDR1 and CDR2 (germline): SEHNR, FQNEAQ (reference sequence). The CDR3 extends over 11 amino acids. Deletions cut 4 bases from V and 3 bases from J, with 3 bases between. Using immunoSEQ multiplex PCR, the repertoire was profiled, and TCRdb retains in-frame clones only, with some absent. The sample records about 91,000 clones, 76% being singletons. Material for sequencing was peripheral blood. This sequence joins TRBV7-9 and TRBJ2-5; D is ambiguous. This receptor was taken from a man aged 65-85 years with acute or convalescent COVID-19. DNA of the CDR3: TGTGCCAGCAGCTACAAAGAGACCCAGTACTTC. Its protein is CASSYKETQYF. Using reference TRBV7-9 and TRBJ2-5 for the parts outside the CDR3, the full variable domain is DTGVSQNPRHKITKRGQNVTFRCDPISEHNRLYWYRQTLGQGPEFLTYFQNEAQLEKSRLLSDRFSAERPKGSFSTLEIQRTEQGDSAMYLCASSYKETQYFGPGTRLLVL.